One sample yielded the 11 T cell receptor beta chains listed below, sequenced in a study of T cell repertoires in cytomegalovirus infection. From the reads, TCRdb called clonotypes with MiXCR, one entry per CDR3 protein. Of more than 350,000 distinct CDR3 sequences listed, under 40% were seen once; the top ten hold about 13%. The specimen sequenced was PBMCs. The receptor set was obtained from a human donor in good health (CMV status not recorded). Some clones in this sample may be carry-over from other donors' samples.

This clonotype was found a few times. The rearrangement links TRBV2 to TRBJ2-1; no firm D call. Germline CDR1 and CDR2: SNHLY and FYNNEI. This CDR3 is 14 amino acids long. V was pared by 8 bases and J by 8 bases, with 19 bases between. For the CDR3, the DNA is TGTGCCAGCCCCGCGCCTAGAATCCCGGATGAGCAGTTCTTC. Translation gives CASPAPRIPDEQFF.

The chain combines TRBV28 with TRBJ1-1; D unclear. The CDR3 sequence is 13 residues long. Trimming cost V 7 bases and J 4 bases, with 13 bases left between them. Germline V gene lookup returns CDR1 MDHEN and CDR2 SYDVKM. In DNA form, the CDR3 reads TGTGCCAGCATGAGCCTTCCGCCCACTGAAGCTTTCTTT. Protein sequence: CASMSLPPTEAFF.

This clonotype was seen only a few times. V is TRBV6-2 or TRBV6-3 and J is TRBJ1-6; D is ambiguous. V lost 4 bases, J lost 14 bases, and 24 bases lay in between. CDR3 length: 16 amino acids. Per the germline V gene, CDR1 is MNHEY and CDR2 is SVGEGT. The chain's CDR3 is CASSSEARLKFMSLHF. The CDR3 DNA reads TGTGCCAGCAGTTCCGAAGCGAGGCTTAAATTTATGTCCCTCCACTTT.

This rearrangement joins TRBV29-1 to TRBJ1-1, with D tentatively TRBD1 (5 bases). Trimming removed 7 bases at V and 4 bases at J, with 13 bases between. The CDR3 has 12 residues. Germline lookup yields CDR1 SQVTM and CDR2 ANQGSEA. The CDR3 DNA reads TGCAGCGCCACCGCGCAGGGCACTGAAGCTTTCTTT. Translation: CSATAQGTEAFF.

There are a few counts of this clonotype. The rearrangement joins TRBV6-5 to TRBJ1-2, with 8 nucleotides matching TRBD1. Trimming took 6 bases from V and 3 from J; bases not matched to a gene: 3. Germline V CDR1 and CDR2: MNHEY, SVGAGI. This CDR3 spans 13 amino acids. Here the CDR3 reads CASRTDRDYGYTF. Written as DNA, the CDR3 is TGTGCCAGCAGGACGGACAGGGACTATGGCTACACCTTC.

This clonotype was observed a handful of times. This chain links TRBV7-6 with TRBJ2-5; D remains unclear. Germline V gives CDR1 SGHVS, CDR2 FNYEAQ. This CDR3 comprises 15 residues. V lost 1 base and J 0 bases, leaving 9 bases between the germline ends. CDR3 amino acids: CASSLEGAYQETQYF. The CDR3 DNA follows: TGTGCCAGCAGCTTAGAGGGCGCCTACCAAGAGACCCAGTACTTC.

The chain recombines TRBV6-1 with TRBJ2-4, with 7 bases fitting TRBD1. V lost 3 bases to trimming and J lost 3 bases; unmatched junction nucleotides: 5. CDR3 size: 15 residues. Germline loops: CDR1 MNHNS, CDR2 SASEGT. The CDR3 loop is CASSDQPGGKNIQYF. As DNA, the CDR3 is TGTGCCAGCAGTGATCAGCCAGGGGGCAAAAACATTCAGTACTTC.

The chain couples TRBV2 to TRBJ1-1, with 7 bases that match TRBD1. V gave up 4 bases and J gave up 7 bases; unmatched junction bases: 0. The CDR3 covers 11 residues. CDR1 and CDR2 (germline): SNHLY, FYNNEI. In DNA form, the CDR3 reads TGTGCCAGCAGTGCAGGGGGTGAAGCTTTCTTT. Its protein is CASSAGGEAFF.

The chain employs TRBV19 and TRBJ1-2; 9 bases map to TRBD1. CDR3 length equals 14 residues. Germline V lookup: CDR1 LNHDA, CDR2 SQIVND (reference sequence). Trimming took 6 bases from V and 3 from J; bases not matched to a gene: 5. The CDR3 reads CASRLTGGDYGYTF. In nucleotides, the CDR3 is TGTGCCAGTAGACTTACAGGGGGCGACTATGGCTACACCTTC. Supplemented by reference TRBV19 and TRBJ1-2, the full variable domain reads DGGITQSPKYLFRKEGQNVTLSCEQNLNHDAMYWYRQDPGQGLRLIYYSQIVNDFQKGDIAEGYSVSREKKESFPLTVTSAQKNPTAFYLCASRLTGGDYGYTFGSGTRLTVV.

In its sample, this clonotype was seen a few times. CDR3 region: CASSLDWAGTFYEQYF. The CDR3 DNA is TGTGCCAGCAGCTTGGATTGGGCAGGAACCTTCTACGAGCAGTACTTC. The chain has TRBV5-5 and TRBJ2-7; no clear D gene. V gave up 0 bases and J gave up 3 bases, with 16 bases separating them. The CDR3 runs to 16 residues. CDR1 is SGHKS and CDR2 is YYEKEE in the germline V gene (reference sequence).

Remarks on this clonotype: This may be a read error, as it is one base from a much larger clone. The chain's CDR3 is CASSQEEWVRGGYTF. Here the CDR3 DNA reads TGCGCCAGCAGCCAAGAGGAGTGGGTAAGGGGTGGCTACACCTTC. V and J are TRBV4-1 and TRBJ1-2; D is perhaps TRBD1 (5 bases). Germline lookup yields CDR1 MGHRA and CDR2 YSYEKL. The ends were cut back, 0 bases at V and 7 bases at J, with 15 bases in the middle. CDR3 length: 15 residues.